This T cell receptor beta chain was obtained from a study of shared T cell receptors in the human thymus. The CDR3 has 19 residues. Germline V lookup: CDR1 SGHTA, CDR2 FQGNSA. V trimming: 4 bases; J trimming: 5 bases; junction bases outside the gene matches: 20. Some clones are missing from TCRdb's copy, which holds only in-frame ones; the method was immunoSEQ multiplex PCR. Here the sample spans over 350,000 clones, just under 95% being singletons. This clonotype originated in a human donor. V is TRBV7-2 and J is TRBJ2-3; 8 bases map to TRBD2. What was sequenced was thymocytes. The CDR3 region has the DNA TGTGCCAGCAGCTCAGGCGGTACCAGCGGGAGAAAGGTTAAAGATACGCAGTATTTT. The encoded protein is CASSSGGTSGRKVKDTQYF.